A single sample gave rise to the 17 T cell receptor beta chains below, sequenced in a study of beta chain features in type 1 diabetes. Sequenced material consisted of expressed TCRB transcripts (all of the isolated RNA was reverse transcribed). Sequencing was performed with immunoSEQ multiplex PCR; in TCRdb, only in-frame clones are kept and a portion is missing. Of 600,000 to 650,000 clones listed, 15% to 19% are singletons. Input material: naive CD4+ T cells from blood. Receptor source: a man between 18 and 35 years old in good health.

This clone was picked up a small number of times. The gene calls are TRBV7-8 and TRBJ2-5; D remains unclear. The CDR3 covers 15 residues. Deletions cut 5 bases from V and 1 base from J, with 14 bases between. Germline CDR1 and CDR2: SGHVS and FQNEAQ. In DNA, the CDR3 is TGTGCCAGCAGCCCCGACTGGCGGATCCAAGAGACCCAGTACTTC. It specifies CASSPDWRIQETQYF.

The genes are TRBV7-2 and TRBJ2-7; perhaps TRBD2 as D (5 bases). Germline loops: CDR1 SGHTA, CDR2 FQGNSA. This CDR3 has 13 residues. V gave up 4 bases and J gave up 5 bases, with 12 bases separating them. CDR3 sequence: CASSSSGKHEQYF. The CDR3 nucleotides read TGTGCCAGCAGCTCCTCCGGGAAACACGAGCAGTACTTC.

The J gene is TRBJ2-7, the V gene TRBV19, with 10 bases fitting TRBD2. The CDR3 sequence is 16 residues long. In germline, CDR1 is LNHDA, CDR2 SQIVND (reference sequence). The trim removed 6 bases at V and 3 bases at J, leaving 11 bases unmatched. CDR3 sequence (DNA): TGTGCCAGTAGCATTAAACTAGCGGGACGATTCTACGAGCAGTACTTC. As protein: CASSIKLAGRFYEQYF. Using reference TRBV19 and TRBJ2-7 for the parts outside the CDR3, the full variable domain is DGGITQSPKYLFRKEGQNVTLSCEQNLNHDAMYWYRQDPGQGLRLIYYSQIVNDFQKGDIAEGYSVSREKKESFPLTVTSAQKNPTAFYLCASSIKLAGRFYEQYFGPGTRLTVT.

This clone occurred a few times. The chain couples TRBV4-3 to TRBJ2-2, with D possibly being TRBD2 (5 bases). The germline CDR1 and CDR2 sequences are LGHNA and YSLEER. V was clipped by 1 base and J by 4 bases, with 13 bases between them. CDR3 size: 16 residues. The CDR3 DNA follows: TGCGCCAGCAGCCAAGCTCCAGCGGCGGGCACCGGGGAGCTGTTTTTT. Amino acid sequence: CASSQAPAAGTGELFF.

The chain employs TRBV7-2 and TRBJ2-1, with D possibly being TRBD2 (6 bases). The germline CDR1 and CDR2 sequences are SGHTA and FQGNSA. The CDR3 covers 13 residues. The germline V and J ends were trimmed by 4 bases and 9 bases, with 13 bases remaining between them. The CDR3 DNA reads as TGTGCCAGCAGCTCTGGGACTGGGGGTGAGCAGTTCTTC. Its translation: CASSSGTGGEQFF.

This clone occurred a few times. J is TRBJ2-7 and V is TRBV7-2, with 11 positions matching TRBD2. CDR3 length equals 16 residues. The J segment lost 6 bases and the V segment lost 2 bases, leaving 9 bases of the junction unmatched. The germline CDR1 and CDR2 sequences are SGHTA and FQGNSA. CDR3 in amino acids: CASSLMASGRRGEQYF. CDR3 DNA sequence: TGTGCCAGCAGCTTAATGGCTAGCGGGAGGAGGGGCGAGCAGTACTTC.

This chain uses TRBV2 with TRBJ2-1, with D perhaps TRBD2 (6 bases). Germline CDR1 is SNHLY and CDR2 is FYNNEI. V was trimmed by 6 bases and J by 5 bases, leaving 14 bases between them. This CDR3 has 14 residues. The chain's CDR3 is CASRSGTFNNEQFF. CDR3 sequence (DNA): TGTGCCAGCAGATCCGGGACTTTTAACAATGAGCAGTTCTTC.

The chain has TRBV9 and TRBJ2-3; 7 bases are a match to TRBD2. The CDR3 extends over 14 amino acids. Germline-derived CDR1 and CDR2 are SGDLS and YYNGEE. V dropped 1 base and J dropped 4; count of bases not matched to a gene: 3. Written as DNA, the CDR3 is TGTGCCAGCAGCGTAAGACTAGCAGCAGATACGCAGTATTTT. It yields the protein CASSVRLAADTQYF.

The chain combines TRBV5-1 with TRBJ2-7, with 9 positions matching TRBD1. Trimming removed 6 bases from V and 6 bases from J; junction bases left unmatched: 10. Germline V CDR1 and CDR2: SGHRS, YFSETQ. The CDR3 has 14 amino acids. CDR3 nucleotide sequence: TGCGCCAGCACCAATCCGGGACAGGGAAGCGAGCAGTACTTC. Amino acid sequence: CASTNPGQGSEQYF.

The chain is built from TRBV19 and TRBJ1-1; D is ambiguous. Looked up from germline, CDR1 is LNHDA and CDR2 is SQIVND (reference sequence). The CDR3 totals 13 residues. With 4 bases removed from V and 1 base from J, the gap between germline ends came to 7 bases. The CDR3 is CASSKVSNTEAFF. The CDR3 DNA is TGTGCCAGTAGTAAAGTATCGAACACTGAAGCTTTCTTT.

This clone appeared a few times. CDR3 loop: CASSVGVIQETQYF. As DNA, the CDR3 is TGTGCCAGCAGCGTAGGGGTTATCCAAGAGACCCAGTACTTC. The V and J genes are TRBV9 and TRBJ2-5; D unclear. Per germline, CDR1 SGDLS and CDR2 YYNGEE. V lost 0 bases and J lost 1, with 7 bases in between. CDR3 size: 14 residues.

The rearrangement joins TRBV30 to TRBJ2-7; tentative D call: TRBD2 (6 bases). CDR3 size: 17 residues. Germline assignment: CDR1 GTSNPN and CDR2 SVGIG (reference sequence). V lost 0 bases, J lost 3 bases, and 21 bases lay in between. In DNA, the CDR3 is TGTGCCTGGAGTGTTAGGAGGGGCAGAACTCTTCGCTACGAGCAGTACTTC. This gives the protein CAWSVRRGRTLRYEQYF.

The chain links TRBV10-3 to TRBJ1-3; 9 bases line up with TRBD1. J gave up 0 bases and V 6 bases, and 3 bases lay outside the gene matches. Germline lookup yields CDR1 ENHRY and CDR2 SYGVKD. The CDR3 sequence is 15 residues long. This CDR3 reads CAIRGTGSSGNTIYF. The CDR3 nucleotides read TGTGCCATCAGGGGGACAGGGAGCTCTGGAAACACCATATATTTT.

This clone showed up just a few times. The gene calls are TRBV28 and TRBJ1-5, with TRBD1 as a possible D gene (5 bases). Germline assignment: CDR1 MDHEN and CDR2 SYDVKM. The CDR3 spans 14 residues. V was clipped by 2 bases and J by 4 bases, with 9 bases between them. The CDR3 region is CASSLRQGNQPQHF. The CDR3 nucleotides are TGTGCCAGCAGTTTACGTCAGGGTAATCAGCCCCAGCATTTT. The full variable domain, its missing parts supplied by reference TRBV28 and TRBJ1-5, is DVKVTQSSRYLVKRTGEKVFLECVQDMDHENMFWYRQDPGLGLRLIYFSYDVKMKEKGDIPEGYSVSREKKERFSLILESASTNQTSMYLCASSLRQGNQPQHFGDGTRLSIL.

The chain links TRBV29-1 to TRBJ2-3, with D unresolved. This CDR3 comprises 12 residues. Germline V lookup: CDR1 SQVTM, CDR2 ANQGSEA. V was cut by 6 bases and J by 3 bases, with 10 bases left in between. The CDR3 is CSVPTATDTQYF. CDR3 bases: TGCAGCGTGCCCACAGCTACAGATACGCAGTATTTT.

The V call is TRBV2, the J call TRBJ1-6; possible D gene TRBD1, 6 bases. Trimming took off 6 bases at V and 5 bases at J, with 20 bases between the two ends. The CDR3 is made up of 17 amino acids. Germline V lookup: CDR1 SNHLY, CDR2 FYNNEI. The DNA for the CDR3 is TGTGCCAGCAGCCTTCTAACACGACAGGCTCATAATTCACCCCTCCACTTT. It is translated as CASSLLTRQAHNSPLHF. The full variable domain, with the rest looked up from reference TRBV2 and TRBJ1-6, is EPEVTQTPSHQVTQMGQEVILRCVPISNHLYFYWYRQILGQKVEFLVSFYNNEISEKSEIFDDQFSVERPDGSNFTLKIRSTKLEDSAMYFCASSLLTRQAHNSPLHFGNGTRLTVT.

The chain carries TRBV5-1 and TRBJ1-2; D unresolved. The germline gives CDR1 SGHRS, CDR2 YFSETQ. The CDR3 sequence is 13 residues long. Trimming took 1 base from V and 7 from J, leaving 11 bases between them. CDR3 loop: CASSLPGSLGYTF. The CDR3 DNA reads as TGCGCCAGCAGCTTGCCCGGATCCCTTGGCTACACCTTC.